What follows are 18 T cell receptor beta chains derived from one specimen sequenced in a study of T cell responses to AZD1222 COVID-19 vaccine. Some clones are missing from TCRdb's copy, which holds only in-frame ones; the method was immunoSEQ multiplex PCR. The sample shows over 100,000 clones, approximately 90% of them seen only once. Sequencing was performed on peripheral blood, taken 28 days after the second AZD1222 dose. The source is an adult who received the AZD1222 COVID-19 vaccine.

The chain is built from TRBV24-1 and TRBJ2-5; D remains ambiguous. The germline CDR1 and CDR2 sequences are KGHDR and SFDVKD. Trimming removed 4 bases at V and 1 base at J, with 12 bases between. The length of the CDR3 is 15 residues. The CDR3 region has the DNA TGTGCCACCAGTGAGGGGTCCCCCCTCCAAGAGACCCAGTACTTC. Its protein is CATSEGSPLQETQYF.

CDR3 DNA sequence: TGTGCCAGCAGCCTATTACAGAACTCTGGAAACACCATATATTTT. Its translation: CASSLLQNSGNTIYF. J is TRBJ1-3 and V is TRBV3-1 (or the pseudogene TRBV3-2), with D uncertain. CDR1 and CDR2 (germline): LGHDT, YNNKEL (reference sequence). V was cut by 4 bases and J by 0 bases, with 10 bases left in between. The CDR3 consists of 15 residues.

In DNA form, the CDR3 reads TGTGCCAGCAGCTTAACGGGAGGGCCATCCTACAATGAGCAGTTCTTC. This gives the protein CASSLTGGPSYNEQFF. The chain links TRBV7-9 to TRBJ2-1; 8 bases are shared with TRBD2. CDR1 and CDR2 (germline): SEHNR, FQNEAQ (reference sequence). The CDR3 is made up of 16 amino acids. Trimming removed 2 bases from V and 1 base from J; junction bases left unmatched: 4.

As DNA, the CDR3 is TGTGCCAGCAGCTTGGGGCTAGCGGGAGGGCCGGGGGACAATGAGCAGTTCTTC. Its protein product is CASSLGLAGGPGDNEQFF. The rearrangement links TRBV5-4 to TRBJ2-1; TRBD2 agrees at 12 bases. The V gene end was trimmed by 0 bases and the J gene end by 5 bases; junction bases not matched to a gene: 9. The CDR3 contains 18 residues. From germline, CDR1 is SGHNT and CDR2 YYREEE (reference sequence).

In regard to this clone: The same CDR3 also results from other DNA sequences found in this sample. The chain joins TRBV19 to TRBJ2-7, with D maybe TRBD2 (6 bases). This CDR3 contains 14 residues. The ends were cut back, 3 bases at V and 0 bases at J, with 9 bases in the middle. Looked up from germline, CDR1 is LNHDA and CDR2 is SQIVND (reference sequence). The CDR3 DNA reads as TGTGCCAGTAGTATTGGGGGGAGCTCCTACGAGCAGTACTTC. Protein product: CASSIGGSSYEQYF.

This rearrangement joins TRBV7-2 to TRBJ2-4; 8 bases are shared with TRBD2. The J segment lost 4 bases and the V segment lost 7 bases, leaving 9 bases of the junction unmatched. The germline gives CDR1 SGHTA, CDR2 FQGNSA. The CDR3 length is 15 residues. CDR3 coding DNA: TGTGCCAGCACAGCTTTACTAGCGGTAAAAAACATTCAGTACTTC. It specifies CASTALLAVKNIQYF.

The V and J genes are TRBV28 and TRBJ2-1, with 10 positions matching TRBD2. Trimming took 4 bases from V and 6 from J; bases not matched to a gene: 9. The CDR3 loop spans 16 amino acids. The V gene's germline CDR1 is MDHEN and CDR2 SYDVKM. The CDR3, as DNA: TGTGCCAGCAGTTCGTGGACTAGCGGAACCCTCAATGAGCAGTTCTTC. Amino acid sequence: CASSSWTSGTLNEQFF. Based on the CDR3 plus reference TRBV28 and TRBJ2-1, the full variable domain is DVKVTQSSRYLVKRTGEKVFLECVQDMDHENMFWYRQDPGLGLRLIYFSYDVKMKEKGDIPEGYSVSREKKERFSLILESASTNQTSMYLCASSSWTSGTLNEQFFGPGTRLTVL.

The gene calls are TRBV5-1 and TRBJ2-1; D gene ambiguous. V was shortened by 6 bases and J by 2 bases, with 12 bases between the two germline ends. Per the germline V gene, CDR1 is SGHRS and CDR2 is YFSETQ. CDR3 length equals 14 residues. For the CDR3, the DNA is TGCGCCAGCACCCCTGAGAATACCTACAATGAGCAGTTCTTC. It codes for CASTPENTYNEQFF.

J is TRBJ2-7 and V is TRBV5-6; maybe TRBD1 (5 bases). In germline, CDR1 is SGHDT, CDR2 YYEEEE. There are 14 residues in the CDR3. Trimming removed 3 bases at V and 3 bases at J, with 13 bases between. CDR3 DNA: TGTGCCAGCAGCTGGGGCGCCCGCGACTACGAGCAGTACTTC. As protein: CASSWGARDYEQYF.

V is TRBV5-1 and J is TRBJ2-7; D gene uncertain. V lost 4 bases to trimming and J lost 1 base, with 9 bases between them. Germline loops: CDR1 SGHRS, CDR2 YFSETQ. The CDR3 contains 13 residues. CDR3 loop: CASSGQQSYEQYF. The CDR3 coding sequence is TGCGCCAGCAGCGGGCAGCAATCCTACGAGCAGTACTTC.

The genes are TRBV6-5 and TRBJ1-1; TRBD1 might be the D (5 bases). This CDR3 has 13 residues. Germline lookup yields CDR1 MNHEY and CDR2 SVGAGI. V was clipped by 3 bases and J by 4 bases, with 9 bases between them. The CDR3 DNA reads TGTGCCAGCAGTTATACCCAGGGCACTGAAGCTTTCTTT. Amino acid sequence: CASSYTQGTEAFF.

In DNA, the CDR3 is TGTGCCAGCGGTAGTGGGACAGTCTATGGCTACACCTTC. Translating gives CASGSGTVYGYTF. The genes are TRBV6-5 and TRBJ1-2, with 7 bases identical to TRBD1. Germline CDR1 reads MNHEY; CDR2 reads SVGAGI. The CDR3 has 13 residues. Germline trimming cut 8 bases from V and 4 bases from J; bases unmatched to any gene: 7.

The genes are TRBV2 and TRBJ1-2, with TRBD1 matching 12 bases. Trimming cost V 11 bases and J 6 bases; bases outside gene matches: 7. This CDR3 is built from 13 residues. Germline V gene lookup returns CDR1 SNHLY and CDR2 FYNNEI. The CDR3 here is CAGRGTGGDGYTF. The CDR3 region has the DNA TGTGCCGGGCGAGGGACAGGGGGCGATGGCTACACCTTC. Looking up the rest from reference TRBV2 and TRBJ1-2 gives the full variable domain: EPEVTQTPSHQVTQMGQEVILRCVPISNHLYFYWYRQILGQKVEFLVSFYNNEISEKSEIFDDQFSVERPDGSNFTLKIRSTKLEDSAMYFCAGRGTGGDGYTFGSGTRLTVV.

The chain recombines TRBV29-1 with TRBJ2-2; 8 nucleotides match TRBD1. V was pared by 6 bases and J by 6 bases, with 6 bases of the junction left unmatched. Germline assignment: CDR1 SQVTM and CDR2 ANQGSEA. The CDR3 totals 13 residues. CDR3 bases: TGCAGCGTAGCGACAGGGGCCGCCGGGGAGCTGTTTTTT. Protein sequence: CSVATGAAGELFF.

The chain uses TRBV6-2 or TRBV6-3 and TRBJ2-7, with unresolved D. V lost 0 bases and J lost 3, with 3 bases in between. CDR1 MNHEY and CDR2 SVGEGT come from the germline V gene. The CDR3 covers 12 residues. The CDR3 nucleotides read TGTGCCAGCAGTTACTCGCACTACGAGCAGTACTTC. Protein product: CASSYSHYEQYF.

The chain has TRBV6-5 and TRBJ2-1; 13 nucleotides agree with TRBD2. Germline CDR1 reads MNHEY; CDR2 reads SVGAGI. The CDR3 loop spans 15 amino acids. Trimming took 5 bases from V and 6 from J; bases not matched to a gene: 4. CDR3 loop: CASSPGLAGLNEQFF. The DNA for the CDR3 is TGTGCCAGCAGTCCGGGACTAGCGGGACTCAATGAGCAGTTCTTC.

The rearrangement links TRBV28 to TRBJ2-5; 7 bases agree with TRBD2. Germline V lookup: CDR1 MDHEN, CDR2 SYDVKM. There are 16 residues in the CDR3. After removal of 1 base from V and 4 bases from J, the junction contained 9 bases not matched to a gene. CDR3 nucleotides: TGTGCCAGCAGTTTATTCCCGGGAGGAGGTCGAGAGACCCAGTACTTC. Protein: CASSLFPGGGRETQYF.

The V and J genes are TRBV7-9 and TRBJ2-1, with 16 positions matching TRBD2. CDR1 and CDR2 from the germline V gene are SEHNR and FQNEAQ (reference sequence). The CDR3 extends over 15 amino acids. With V trimmed by 6 bases and J by 7 bases, 3 bases remained unmatched. For the CDR3, the DNA is TGTGCCAGCAGTTGGGGACTAGCGGGAGGGAATGAGCAGTTCTTC. Encoded protein: CASSWGLAGGNEQFF.